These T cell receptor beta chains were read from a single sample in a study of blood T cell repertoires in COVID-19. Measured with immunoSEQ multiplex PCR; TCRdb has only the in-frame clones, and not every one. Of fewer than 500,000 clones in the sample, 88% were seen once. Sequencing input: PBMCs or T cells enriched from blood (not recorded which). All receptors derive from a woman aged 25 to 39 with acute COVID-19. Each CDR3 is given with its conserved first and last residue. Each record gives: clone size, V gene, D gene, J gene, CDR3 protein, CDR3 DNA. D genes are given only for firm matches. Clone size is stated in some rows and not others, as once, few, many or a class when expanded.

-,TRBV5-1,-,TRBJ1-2,CASSPGWTVNKNYGYTF,TGCGCCAGCAGCCCGGGTTGGACAGTTAATAAAAACTATGGCTACACCTTC
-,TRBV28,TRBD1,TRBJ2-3,CASSRQGSTDTQYF,TGTGCCAGCAGTAGACAGGGTAGCACAGATACGCAGTATTTT
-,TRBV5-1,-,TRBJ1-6,CASSLGGGVESPLHF,TGCGCCAGCAGCTTGGGGGGAGGGGTTGAGTCACCCCTCCACTTT
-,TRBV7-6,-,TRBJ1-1,CASSSRDTNTEAFF,TGTGCCAGCAGCTCACGGGACACGAACACTGAAGCTTTCTTT
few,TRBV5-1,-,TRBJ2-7,CASSSGGGGTYEQYF,TGCGCCAGCAGCAGTGGGGGCGGGGGAACCTACGAGCAGTACTTC
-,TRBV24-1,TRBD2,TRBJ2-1,CATSDAAGGSYNEQFF,TGTGCCACCAGTGATGCGGCGGGGGGGTCCTACAATGAGCAGTTCTTC
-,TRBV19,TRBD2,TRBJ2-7,CASRHTSGGYPYEQYF,TGTGCCAGCCGACATACTAGCGGGGGCTACCCCTACGAGCAGTACTTC
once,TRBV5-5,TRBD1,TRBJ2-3,CASSRLQGTDTQYF,TGTGCCAGCAGCCGGTTACAGGGGACAGATACGCAGTATTTT
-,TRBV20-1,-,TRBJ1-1,CSASLGALTEAFF,TGCAGTGCTAGTTTGGGGGCGCTCACTGAAGCTTTCTTT
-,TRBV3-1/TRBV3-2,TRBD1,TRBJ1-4,CASSLTRQGSEKLFF,TGTGCCAGCAGCCTAACCAGACAGGGGAGTGAAAAACTGTTTTTT
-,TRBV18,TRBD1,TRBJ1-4,CASSNRGLSEKLFF,TGTGCCAGCTCGAACAGGGGGCTTAGTGAAAAACTGTTTTTT
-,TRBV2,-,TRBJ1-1,CASSVQGGTEAFF,TGTGCCAGCAGTGTACAGGGCGGAACTGAAGCTTTCTTT
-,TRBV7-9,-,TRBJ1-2,CASNLPGQTSLLVGYTF,TGTGCCAGCAACCTACCAGGTCAGACGAGCCTCTTGGTAGGCTACACCTTC
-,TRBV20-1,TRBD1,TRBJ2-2,CSASMDRGSNTGELFF,TGCAGTGCTAGTATGGACAGGGGCTCGAACACCGGGGAGCTGTTTTTT
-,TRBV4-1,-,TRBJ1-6,CASSQETGRPLHF,TGCGCCAGCAGCCAAGAAACGGGAAGACCCCTCCACTTT